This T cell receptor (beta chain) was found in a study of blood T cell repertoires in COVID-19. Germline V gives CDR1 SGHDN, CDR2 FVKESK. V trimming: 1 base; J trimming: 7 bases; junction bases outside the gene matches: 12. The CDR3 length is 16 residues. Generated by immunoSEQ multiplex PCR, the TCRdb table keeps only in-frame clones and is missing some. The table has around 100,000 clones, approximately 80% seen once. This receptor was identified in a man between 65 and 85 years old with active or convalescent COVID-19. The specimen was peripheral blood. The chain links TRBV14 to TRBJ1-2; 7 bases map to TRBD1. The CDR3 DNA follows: TGTGCCAGCAGCCAAGTCCCCGGAAAGGGGGCGAGTGGCTACACCTTC. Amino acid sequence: CASSQVPGKGASGYTF.